This passage covers 26 T cell receptor beta chains from one sample sequenced in a study of high-grade serous ovarian cancer treatment subgroups. Tumor samples were taken before definitive surgery or chemotherapy. Clones were sequenced by immunoSEQ multiplex PCR, and TCRdb holds only the in-frame ones, with some missing. The sample has 10,000 or so clones, about three quarters seen once; the top ten hold roughly 10%. Sequencing was performed on tumor tissue. These TCRs come from a human donor with high-grade serous ovarian cancer.

A single count supports this clone. The V call is TRBV2, the J call TRBJ1-3; D gene ambiguous. The germline V gene has CDR1 SNHLY and CDR2 FYNNEI. Trimming stripped 5 bases from V and 9 bases from J, with 17 bases between. This CDR3 has 14 amino acids. CDR3 sequence: CASSLTGLGGTIYF. The CDR3, as DNA: TGTGCCAGCAGTTTGACGGGTCTTGGAGGCACCATATATTTT. Based on the CDR3 plus reference TRBV2 and TRBJ1-3, the full variable domain is EPEVTQTPSHQVTQMGQEVILRCVPISNHLYFYWYRQILGQKVEFLVSFYNNEISEKSEIFDDQFSVERPDGSNFTLKIRSTKLEDSAMYFCASSLTGLGGTIYFGEGSWLTVV.

The chain joins TRBV7-2 to TRBJ2-5, with a possible D match to TRBD2 (6 bases). The J call is doubtful: the DNA matches TRBJ2-7 better. Germline CDR1 reads SGHTA; CDR2 reads FQGNSA. The CDR3 runs 14 residues. The CDR3 bases are TGTGCCAGCAGCTCTGTCGGGAGTCCCTACGAGCAGTACTTC. Protein product: CASSSVGSPYEQYF.

The CDR3 DNA reads TGCGCCAGCAGCTTTGATAGCAATCAGCCCCAGCATTTT. Its protein is CASSFDSNQPQHF. V usage is TRBV5-1 and J usage is TRBJ1-5, with D hard to call. The V and J ends lost 2 bases and 0 bases respectively, with 3 bases between them. The CDR3 sequence is 13 residues long. Germline V gene data show CDR1 as SGHRS and CDR2 as YFSETQ.

The rearrangement links TRBV6-5 to TRBJ2-5; D is unclear. The CDR3 is made up of 12 amino acids. V was pared by 0 bases and J by 4 bases, with 3 bases between. Germline V gives CDR1 MNHEY, CDR2 SVGAGI. The CDR3 nucleotides read TGTGCCAGCAGTTACTCGGGAGAGACCCAGTACTTC. Its translation is CASSYSGETQYF.

The rearrangement links TRBV11-3 to TRBJ1-1; D is uncertain. Germline-derived CDR1 and CDR2 are SGHNT and YENEEA. The CDR3 has 13 residues. V was shortened by 2 bases and J by 0 bases, with 4 bases between the two germline ends. The CDR3 bases are TGTGCCAGCAGCTTAACTCTGAACACTGAAGCTTTCTTT. Its translation is CASSLTLNTEAFF.

The V call is TRBV6-6, the J call TRBJ2-5; D is undetermined. The CDR3 extends over 11 amino acids. Germline V lookup: CDR1 MNHNY, CDR2 SVGAGI (reference sequence). Deletions cut 5 bases from V and 0 bases from J, with 1 base between. As DNA, the CDR3 is TGTGCCAGCAGTCACCAAGAGACCCAGTACTTC. Residues: CASSHQETQYF.

This clone turned up a few times. The DNA of the CDR3 is TGTGCCAGCTCACTCGCGGGAGCCCCCCACGAGCAGTACTTC. It yields the protein CASSLAGAPHEQYF. The rearrangement uses TRBV18 and TRBJ2-7, with 7 bases fitting TRBD2. CDR3 length: 14 amino acids. Unmatched junction bases numbered 8, after V lost 4 bases and J lost 5 bases. The V gene's germline CDR1 is KGHSH and CDR2 LQKENI. Full variable domain (outside the CDR3, taken from reference TRBV18 and TRBJ2-7): NAGVMQNPRHLVRRRGQEARLRCSPMKGHSHVYWYRQLPEEGLKFMVYLQKENIIDESGMPKERFSAEFPKEGPSILRIQQVVRGDSAAYFCASSLAGAPHEQYFGPGTRLTVT.

The V call is TRBV4-2, the J call TRBJ2-7, with 8 bases matching TRBD2. Germline trimming cut 4 bases from V and 3 bases from J; bases unmatched to any gene: 11. Germline CDR1 reads LGHNA; CDR2 reads YNFKEQ. CDR3 length equals 16 residues. The CDR3 sequence is CASSLEAGGPLYEQYF. The CDR3 nucleotides are TGTGCCAGCAGCCTTGAGGCGGGAGGTCCCCTCTACGAGCAGTACTTC.

The chain has TRBV11-2 and TRBJ1-3, with 9 bases identical to TRBD1. Germline CDR1 and CDR2: SGHAT and FQNNGV. V was clipped by 0 bases and J by 9 bases; unmatched bases: 6. This CDR3 comprises 15 residues. The CDR3 nucleotides are TGTGCCAGCAGCTTAGAAACAGGGGGCGCGGGCACCATATATTTT. It translates to CASSLETGGAGTIYF.

V usage is TRBV7-2 and J usage is TRBJ2-2, with 8 bases lining up with TRBD2. The CDR3 extends over 15 amino acids. The junction had 0 bases not matched to a gene; V was cut back by 3 bases and J by 0 bases. Per the germline V gene, CDR1 is SGHTA and CDR2 is FQGNSA. The CDR3 loop is CASSFSGTNTGELFF. Here the CDR3 DNA reads TGTGCCAGCAGCTTTAGCGGGACGAACACCGGGGAGCTGTTTTTT.

This rearrangement joins TRBV4-2 to TRBJ1-5, with D maybe TRBD1 (6 bases). This CDR3 has 13 amino acids. Trimming took off 5 bases at V and 5 bases at J, with 10 bases between the two ends. Germline V lookup: CDR1 LGHNA, CDR2 YNFKEQ. Here the CDR3 reads CASSVHRDQPQHF. CDR3 bases: TGTGCCAGCAGCGTTCACAGGGATCAGCCCCAGCATTTT.

The CDR3 DNA follows: TGTGCCAGCTCACCATCGAGACTAAACAATGAGCAGTTCTTC. Encoded protein: CASSPSRLNNEQFF. This chain connects TRBV18 to TRBJ2-1, with D possibly being TRBD2 (5 bases). The V gene lost 2 bases and the J gene lost 5 bases, with 10 bases spanning the gap. Looked up from germline, CDR1 is KGHSH and CDR2 is LQKENI. This CDR3 is 14 amino acids long.

This clone has more than one count but fewer than ten. The rearrangement links TRBV27 to TRBJ2-7; 9 bases are a match to TRBD2. The CDR3 sequence is 17 residues long. V gave up 7 bases and J gave up 2 bases; unmatched junction bases: 15. The germline V gene has CDR1 MNHEY and CDR2 SMNVEV (reference sequence). The CDR3 DNA sequence: TGTGCCAGCAAAGCGCGGGAGGGCTCGGTCTGGCCCTACGAGCAGTACTTC. Protein: CASKAREGSVWPYEQYF.

The sample holds a few counts of this clone. V usage is TRBV5-6 and J usage is TRBJ1-5; D not resolved. CDR1 is SGHDT, CDR2 YYEEEE, per germline. V was shortened by 2 bases and J by 4 bases, with 10 bases between the two germline ends. The CDR3 has 14 amino acids. For the CDR3, the DNA is TGTGCCAGCAGCTTCGGGAGAGGGAATCAGCCCCAGCATTTT. It codes for CASSFGRGNQPQHF.

Within the sample, this clone is medium-sized (0.01 to 0.1%). V is TRBV27 and J is TRBJ2-1, with 7 bases aligning to TRBD1. The CDR3 length is 13 residues. Germline V gene data show CDR1 as MNHEY and CDR2 as SMNVEV (reference sequence). V lost 11 bases, J lost 0 bases, and 4 bases stayed unmatched. The CDR3 coding sequence is TGTGCCTCCGGGACAGTCTCCTACAATGAGCAGTTCTTC. As protein: CASGTVSYNEQFF.

This chain joins TRBV19 and TRBJ2-3, with a weak D call TRBD1 (5 bases). The germline V gene encodes CDR1 LNHDA and CDR2 SQIVND (reference sequence). With 10 bases removed from V and 9 bases from J, the gap between germline ends came to 14 bases. The CDR3 contains 11 residues. The CDR3 region has the DNA TGTGCCACGCGAAACACAGGCACGCAGTATTTT. Amino acids: CATRNTGTQYF.

The CDR3 sequence is CASSPTREDYGYTF. The CDR3 bases are TGTGCCAGCTCACCAACGCGGGAGGACTATGGCTACACCTTC. The chain links TRBV18 to TRBJ1-2, with D unresolved. V lost 2 bases and J 3 bases, leaving 10 bases between the germline ends. Germline assignment: CDR1 KGHSH and CDR2 LQKENI. This CDR3 has 14 amino acids.

The chain has TRBV11-2 and TRBJ2-7; D possibly matches TRBD1 or TRBD2 (6 bases each). The CDR3 covers 16 residues. Per the germline V gene, CDR1 is SGHAT and CDR2 is FQNNGV. Trimming pared 5 bases from V and 0 bases from J, leaving 17 bases between. The CDR3, as DNA: TGTGCCAGCAGCCCCATCGGGGGCGGGGTCTCCTACGAGCAGTACTTC. This encodes CASSPIGGGVSYEQYF.

The rearrangement joins TRBV29-1 to TRBJ2-3; unclear D gene. The CDR3 contains 11 residues. The germline gives CDR1 SQVTM, CDR2 ANQGSEA. Trimming left V 7 bases short and J 1 base short, with 6 bases between. In nucleotides, the CDR3 is TGCAGCGACCGGCGCACAGATACGCAGTATTTT. This sequence encodes CSDRRTDTQYF.

This clone was counted between two and nine times. The chain joins TRBV5-1 to TRBJ2-2, with 7 bases that match TRBD2. After removal of 4 bases from V and 5 bases from J, the junction contained 8 bases not matched to a gene. CDR3 length: 15 amino acids. Germline assignment: CDR1 SGHRS and CDR2 YFSETQ. CDR3 region: CASSVRDYETGELFF. CDR3 sequence (DNA): TGCGCCAGCAGCGTCCGGGACTATGAGACCGGGGAGCTGTTTTTT. The variable domain in full, with the rest retrieved from reference TRBV5-1 and TRBJ2-2, is KAGVTQTPRYLIKTRGQQVTLSCSPISGHRSVSWYQQTPGQGLQFLFEYFSETQRNKGNFPGRFSGRQFSNSRSEMNVSTLELGDSALYLCASSVRDYETGELFFGEGSRLTVL.

This chain joins TRBV4-1 and TRBJ2-5, with D hard to call. Germline V lookup: CDR1 MGHRA, CDR2 YSYEKL. The CDR3 is 13 residues long. V gave up 1 base and J gave up 2 bases, with 5 bases separating them. The CDR3 loop reads CASSQGPQETQYF. The DNA for the CDR3 is TGCGCCAGCAGCCAAGGCCCGCAAGAGACCCAGTACTTC.

V is TRBV7-2 and J is TRBJ2-5; D gene ambiguous. Germline V gene data show CDR1 as SGHTA and CDR2 as FQGNSA. This CDR3 is built from 13 residues. V lost 2 bases, J lost 5 bases, and 9 bases lay in between. The DNA of the CDR3 is TGTGCCAGCAGCTTATTTGTTGGTGAGACCCAGTACTTC. It yields the protein CASSLFVGETQYF. Based on the CDR3 plus reference TRBV7-2 and TRBJ2-5, the full variable domain is GAGVSQSPSNKVTEKGKDVELRCDPISGHTALYWYRQSLGQGLEFLIYFQGNSAPDKSGLPSDRFSAERTGGSVSTLTIQRTQQEDSAVYLCASSLFVGETQYFGPGTRLLVL.

The chain employs TRBV6-6 and TRBJ2-5; 7 bases line up with TRBD1. Germline trimming cut 6 bases from V and 3 bases from J; bases unmatched to any gene: 10. The CDR3 length is 15 residues. Germline CDR1 reads MNHNY; CDR2 reads SVGAGI (reference sequence). This CDR3 is CASRTRDRGEETQYF. The CDR3 coding sequence is TGTGCCAGCAGAACAAGGGACAGAGGAGAAGAGACCCAGTACTTC.

This clone appeared once. This chain uses TRBV28 with TRBJ2-7, with D possibly matching TRBD1 (6 bases). Trimming removed 6 bases from V and 0 bases from J, with 24 bases in between. The CDR3 is 18 residues long. The germline CDR1 and CDR2 sequences are MDHEN and SYDVKM. For the CDR3, the DNA is TGTGCCAGCAGACCTAACCGTAAAGGACAGATAAGCTCCTACGAGCAGTACTTC. As protein: CASRPNRKGQISSYEQYF.

This clone was counted a few times. The sample contains more than one DNA sequence encoding this CDR3. The chain couples TRBV28 to TRBJ2-7; D gene ambiguous. This CDR3 is 12 amino acids long. Trimming took 3 bases from V and 4 from J, leaving 7 bases between them. Germline values: CDR1 MDHEN, CDR2 SYDVKM. The CDR3 loop reads CASSFSRYEQYF. For the CDR3, the DNA is TGTGCCAGCAGTTTTAGCCGGTACGAGCAGTACTTC.

The V gene is TRBV2, the J gene TRBJ1-5; possible D gene TRBD1, 6 bases. V shed 2 bases and J shed 0 bases, with 17 bases lying between them. This CDR3 region has 18 residues. Germline values: CDR1 SNHLY, CDR2 FYNNEI. This chain's CDR3 is CASSERRAGGRSNQPQHF. In nucleotides, the CDR3 is TGTGCCAGCAGTGAACGAAGGGCTGGGGGGCGTAGCAATCAGCCCCAGCATTTT.